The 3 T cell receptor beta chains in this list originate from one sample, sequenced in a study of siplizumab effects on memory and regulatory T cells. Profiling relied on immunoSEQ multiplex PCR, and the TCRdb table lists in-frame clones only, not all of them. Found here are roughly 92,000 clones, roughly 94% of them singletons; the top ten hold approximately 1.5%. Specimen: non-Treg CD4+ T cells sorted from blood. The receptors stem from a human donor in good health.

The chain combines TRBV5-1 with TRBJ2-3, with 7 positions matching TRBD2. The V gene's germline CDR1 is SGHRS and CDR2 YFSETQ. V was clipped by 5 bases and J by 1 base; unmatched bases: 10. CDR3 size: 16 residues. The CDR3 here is CASSWSGTQRTDTQYF. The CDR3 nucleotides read TGCGCCAGCAGTTGGAGCGGGACCCAACGCACAGATACGCAGTATTTT.

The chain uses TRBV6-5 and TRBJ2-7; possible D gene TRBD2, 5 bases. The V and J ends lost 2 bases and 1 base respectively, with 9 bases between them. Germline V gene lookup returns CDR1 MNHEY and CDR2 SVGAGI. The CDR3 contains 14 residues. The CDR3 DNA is TGTGCCAGCAGTTACACTAGGGCGTCCTACGAGCAGTACTTC. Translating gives CASSYTRASYEQYF.

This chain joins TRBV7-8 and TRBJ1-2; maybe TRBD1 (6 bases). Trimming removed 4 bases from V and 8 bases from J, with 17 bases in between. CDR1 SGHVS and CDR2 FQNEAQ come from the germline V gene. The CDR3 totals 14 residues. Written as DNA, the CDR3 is TGTGCCAGCAGCTCGACTATAACAGGGACAGGCTACACCTTC. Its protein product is CASSSTITGTGYTF.